This is a list of T cell receptor beta chains from one sample in a study of T-cell memory formation after mild COVID-19. TCRdb reprocessed the 5' RACE reads via MiXCR and lists one record per CDR3 protein. The sample contains over 120,000 distinct CDR3 sequences, 15% to 20% of which appear only once. Sequences were obtained from PBMCs or a T cell subset sorted from them (not recorded which). The receptors were sampled from an adult woman who had mild COVID-19 (a few samples of this study predate the infection). Cell type and time point are not known. CDR3s include the opening cysteine and the closing phenylalanine or tryptophan. Fields, in order: clone size, V gene, CDR3 length, D gene, J gene, CDR3 DNA, CDR3 protein. The D gene is left open where the match is weak. Part of the rows lack a size; the others show once, few, many or a class for expanded clones.

few	TRBV5-1	12	-	TRBJ1-1	TGCGCCAGCAGCACGGGGAACACTGAAGCTTTCTTT	CASSTGNTEAFF
-	TRBV20-1	14	TRBD2	TRBJ2-3	TGCAGTGCTTATAGCGGGGGGGCCACAGATACGCAGTATTTT	CSAYSGGATDTQYF
few	TRBV7-9	14	-	TRBJ1-1	TGTGCCAGCAGCTTAGACAGCCCAACCGCTGGGGCTTTCTTT	CASSLDSPTAGAFF
-	TRBV24-1	11	-	TRBJ2-5	TGTGCCACCAGTACAGGAGAGACCCAGTACTTC	CATSTGETQYF
few	TRBV2	17	TRBD2	TRBJ2-2	TGTGCCAGCAGACCAGGACTAGCGGGGGGCCTCACCGGGGAGCTGTTTTTT	CASRPGLAGGLTGELFF
-	TRBV14	15	-	TRBJ2-4	TGTGCCAGCAGCCAAGGAGGGGTGTCCAAAAACATTCAGTACTTC	CASSQGGVSKNIQYF
-	TRBV9	16	-	TRBJ2-7	TGTGCCAGCAGCGTAGAAGGGACCAGTCCCTGGGGCGAGCAGTACTTC	CASSVEGTSPWGEQYF
few	TRBV6-5	15	TRBD1	TRBJ1-1	TGTGCCAGCAGCCTAGGGACAGGGGCGCGCACTGAAGCTTTCTTT	CASSLGTGARTEAFF
-	TRBV24-1	13	-	TRBJ1-4	TGTGCCACCAGTGAATGGAGTAGTGAAAAACTGTTTTTT	CATSEWSSEKLFF
few	TRBV5-8	15	-	TRBJ2-2	TGTGCCAGCACCCTGGAGCTAGTCGGCACCGGGGAGCTGTTTTTT	CASTLELVGTGELFF
few	TRBV7-9	12	-	TRBJ2-7	TGTGCCAGCAGCCAATCAGGGATCGAGCAGTACTTC	CASSQSGIEQYF
few	TRBV12-3/TRBV12-4	13	TRBD1	TRBJ1-2	TGTGCCAGCAGGGGACAGGGGGCTCGGGGCTACACCTTC	CASRGQGARGYTF
few	TRBV25-1	13	TRBD1	TRBJ1-1	TGTGCCACGACCGGGACAGGGAACACTGAAGCTTTCTTT	CATTGTGNTEAFF
-	TRBV11-2	15	-	TRBJ1-1	TGTGCCAGCACCTTAGGGACGGTGATGAACACTGAAGCTTTCTTT	CASTLGTVMNTEAFF
few	TRBV20-1	18	-	TRBJ1-1	TGCAGTGCTAGAGATCACCGCGGACAAGTCAGGATGAACACTGAAGCTTTCTTT	CSARDHRGQVRMNTEAFF
few	TRBV6-2/TRBV6-3	15	TRBD1	TRBJ1-6	TGTGCCAGCAGATACACTACAGGGGGAAGATCACCCCTCCACTTT	CASRYTTGGRSPLHF
-	TRBV5-1	14	-	TRBJ2-2	TGCGCCAGCAGATCTCTTATTGGCACCGGGGAGCTGTTTTTT	CASRSLIGTGELFF
-	TRBV5-1	17	-	TRBJ2-2	TGCGCCAGCAGCCGCAACCGGGACTCGTCGAACACCGGGGAGCTGTTTTTT	CASSRNRDSSNTGELFF
few	TRBV5-1	15	TRBD2	TRBJ2-1	TGCGCCAGCAGCCCTCGGACTAGCGGGATTTATGAGCAGTTCTTC	CASSPRTSGIYEQFF
few	TRBV30	14	-	TRBJ2-3	TGTGCCTGGAGTACGGGGTCGAGCACAGATACGCAGTATTTT	CAWSTGSSTDTQYF
-	TRBV15	17	-	TRBJ1-1	TGTGCCACCAGCAGGTACTTTACCGGGACAACGAACACTGAAGCTTTCTTT	CATSRYFTGTTNTEAFF
few	TRBV20-1	17	TRBD2	TRBJ2-2	TGCAGTGCTAGAGATCGACGGATAGCGGGAGACACCGGGGAGCTGTTTTTT	CSARDRRIAGDTGELFF
many	TRBV7-9	16	-	TRBJ1-6	TGTGCCAGCAGCTCCACCGGGACAACAGGGAACTCACCCCTCCACTTT	CASSSTGTTGNSPLHF
-	TRBV5-5	15	-	TRBJ2-7	TGTGCCAGCAGCCCTGTTGGGGGCCAGGGCTACGAGCAGTACTTC	CASSPVGGQGYEQYF
few	TRBV30	14	-	TRBJ2-5	TGTGCCTGGAGTGTGTATTGGGCACCAGAGACCCAGTACTTC	CAWSVYWAPETQYF
-	TRBV6-6	12	-	TRBJ2-7	TGTGCCAGCAGGGGTCCTCCGAGCGAGCAGTACTTC	CASRGPPSEQYF
few	TRBV7-9	14	-	TRBJ1-6	TGTGCCAGCAGCTTAGGACAGAGAAATTCACCCCTCCACTTT	CASSLGQRNSPLHF
-	TRBV4-1	15	-	TRBJ2-1	TGCGCCAGCAGCCAAGGTATGGGCCTATACAATGAGCAGTTCTTC	CASSQGMGLYNEQFF
-	TRBV4-1	17	TRBD2	TRBJ2-1	TGCGCCAGCAGCTCACCGGGACTAGCGGGGGAGGCCGGAAAAACGTCCTTC	CASSSPGLAGEAGKTSF
few	TRBV5-1	14	-	TRBJ2-7	TGCGCCAGCAGCTTGGAGGGCAGGGGCTACGAGCAGTACTTC	CASSLEGRGYEQYF
-	TRBV7-9	12	-	TRBJ2-4	TGTGCCAGCAGCTTCGTGGTAGGGATTCAGTACTTC	CASSFVVGIQYF
few	TRBV6-5	16	TRBD2	TRBJ2-1	TGTGCCAGCAGTAGACTGACGGGACTCCTAGCGGGGGAGCAGTTCTTC	CASSRLTGLLAGEQFF
few	TRBV5-1	15	TRBD1	TRBJ1-1	TGCGCCAGCAGCTTTGCGGGACAGGGGGACACTGAAGCTTTCTTT	CASSFAGQGDTEAFF
many	TRBV30	12	-	TRBJ2-7	TGTGCCTGGCAACGGGGCCCTGGGAGGCAGTACTTC	CAWQRGPGRQYF
few	TRBV20-1	15	TRBD1	TRBJ1-6	TGCAGTGCTAGAGACGCGACAGGGGACAATTCACCCCTCCACTTT	CSARDATGDNSPLHF
few	TRBV3-1	15	-	TRBJ2-7	TGTGCCAGCAGCCAATTTCCGGGTAGACCCTACGAGCAGTACTTC	CASSQFPGRPYEQYF
many	TRBV12-3/TRBV12-4	18	TRBD2	TRBJ2-1	TGTGCCAGCAGTCTCTCCTACGGGACTACCGTATTCTACAATGAGCAGTTCTTC	CASSLSYGTTVFYNEQFF
few	TRBV20-1	12	TRBD2	TRBJ2-7	TGCAGTGCTACTAGCGGGACCTACGAGCAGTACTTC	CSATSGTYEQYF
-	TRBV14	13	TRBD1	TRBJ1-2	TGTGCCAGCAGCGGGACAGGGAACTATGGCTACACCTTC	CASSGTGNYGYTF
-	TRBV9	15	-	TRBJ2-3	TGTGCCAGCAGCGTAAGTAGCGGACGCACAGATACGCAGTATTTT	CASSVSSGRTDTQYF
few	TRBV20-1	14	TRBD1	TRBJ2-3	TGCAGTGCTCTCGTGGGACAGGGCACAGATACGCAGTATTTT	CSALVGQGTDTQYF
few	TRBV5-5	16	-	TRBJ2-7	TGTGCCAGCAGCTTGGAGTTAGCGCTAAGCTCCTACGAGCAGTACTTC	CASSLELALSSYEQYF
-	TRBV12-3/TRBV12-4	14	-	TRBJ1-6	TGTGCCAGCAGTTCCTACGGAGATAATTCACCCCTCCACTTT	CASSSYGDNSPLHF
-	TRBV4-1	16	-	TRBJ2-1	TGCGCCAGCAGCCAAGGCTTTCTGGGCTCCTACAATGAGCAGTTCTTC	CASSQGFLGSYNEQFF
-	TRBV13	15	-	TRBJ2-6	TGTGCCAGCAGCTTCGGGGCGCTGGGGGCCAACGTCCTGACTTTC	CASSFGALGANVLTF
-	TRBV7-9	14	-	TRBJ1-6	TGTGCCAGCAGCTTAGCGTTCGGGGATTCACCCCTCCACTTT	CASSLAFGDSPLHF
-	TRBV29-1	13	-	TRBJ2-2	TGCAGCGTTTTGTGGGGGGCCACCGGGGAGCTGTTTTTT	CSVLWGATGELFF
-	TRBV6-5	16	-	TRBJ1-1	TGTGCCAGCAGTTACTCGAGGTTTCAGGCGAACACTGAAGCTTTCTTT	CASSYSRFQANTEAFF
-	TRBV12-3/TRBV12-4	13	-	TRBJ1-2	TGTGCCAGCACAAGAGACAGGAGCTATGGCTACACCTTC	CASTRDRSYGYTF
few	TRBV5-1	14	TRBD1	TRBJ2-7	TGCGCCAGCAGCTTGGGGCAGGGGGCGAGAGAGCAGTACTTC	CASSLGQGAREQYF
-	TRBV6-6	16	-	TRBJ2-7	TGTGCCAGCAGTTACTCGAAACTGGCAGCAGGCTACGAGCAGTACTTC	CASSYSKLAAGYEQYF
few	TRBV9	16	TRBD2	TRBJ2-3	TGTGCCAGCAGCCCTCAGGGAGCGGGGGGCACAGATACGCAGTATTTT	CASSPQGAGGTDTQYF
-	TRBV27	14	TRBD1	TRBJ1-6	TGTGCCAGCAGCTCGGACAGGGGGAGTTCACCCCTCCACTTT	CASSSDRGSSPLHF
many	TRBV5-1	16	TRBD1	TRBJ2-7	TGCGCCAGCAGCCGTGGTCACCGGGACAGCTCCTACGAGCAGTACTTC	CASSRGHRDSSYEQYF
many	TRBV30	14	TRBD2	TRBJ2-3	TGTGCCTGGAGGGGGACTAGTCTCAGAGATACGCAGTATTTT	CAWRGTSLRDTQYF